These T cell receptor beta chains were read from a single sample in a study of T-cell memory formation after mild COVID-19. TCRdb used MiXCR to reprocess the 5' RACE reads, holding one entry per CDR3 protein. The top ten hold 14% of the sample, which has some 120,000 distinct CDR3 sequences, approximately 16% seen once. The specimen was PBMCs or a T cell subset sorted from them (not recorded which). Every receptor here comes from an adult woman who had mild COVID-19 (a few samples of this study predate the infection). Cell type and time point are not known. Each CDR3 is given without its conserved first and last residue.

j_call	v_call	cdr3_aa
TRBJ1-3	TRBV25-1	ASSPDTGGNTIY
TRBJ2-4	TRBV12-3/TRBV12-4	ASSPAGGAPSNIQY
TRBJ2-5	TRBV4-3	ASSQGQPPGETQY
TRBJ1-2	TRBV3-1	ASSQENLLGPTNYGYT
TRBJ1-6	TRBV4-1	ASSEETGYNSPLH
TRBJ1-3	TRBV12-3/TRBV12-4	ASSRRRGTSGNTIY
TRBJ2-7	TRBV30	AWGETTGTRQY
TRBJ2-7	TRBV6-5	ASSLSGLAESYEQY
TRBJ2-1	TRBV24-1	ATSDSPSGRGDEQF
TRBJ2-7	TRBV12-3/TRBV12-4	ASSTSAQGEQY
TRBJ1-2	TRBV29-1	SVITPTYANYGYT
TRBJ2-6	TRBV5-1	ASSPTGGSGANVLT
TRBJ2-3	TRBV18	ASSPPTGGQDTQY
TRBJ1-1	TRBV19	ASTYRGPENTEAF
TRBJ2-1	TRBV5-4	ASSSFANEQF
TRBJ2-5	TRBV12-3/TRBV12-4	ASSSLAQETQY
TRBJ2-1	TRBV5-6	ASSLGIGLSSYNEQF
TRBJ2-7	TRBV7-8	ASSLSTSGRAVSYEQY
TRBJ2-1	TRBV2	ASRRTSGRNEQF
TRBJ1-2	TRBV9	ASSVVESNYGYT
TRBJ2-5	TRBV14	ASSQTGSSAETQY
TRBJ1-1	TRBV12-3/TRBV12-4	ASTSKSVNTEAF
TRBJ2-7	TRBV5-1	ASGLKESSYEQY
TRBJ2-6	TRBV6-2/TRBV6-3	ASSYIRQGSGGANVLT
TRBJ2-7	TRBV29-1	SVAWESTLYEQY
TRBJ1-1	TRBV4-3	ASSQGTGGLTEAF
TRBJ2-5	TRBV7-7	ASSFSATRGETQY
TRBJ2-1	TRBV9	ASSVRTGGNEQF
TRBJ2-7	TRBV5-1	ASSLEAPGEQY
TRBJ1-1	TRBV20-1	SASRWAEDTEAF
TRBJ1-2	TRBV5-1	ASSLGGAVYGYT
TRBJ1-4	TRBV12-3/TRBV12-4	ASSLEENEKLF
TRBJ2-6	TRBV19	ASTRGRPHNPGANVLT
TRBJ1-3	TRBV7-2	ASSSTSDPGNTIY
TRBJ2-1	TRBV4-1	ASSQDWTASYNEQF
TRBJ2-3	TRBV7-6	ASSLPLIPDTQY
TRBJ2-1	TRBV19	ASSLGGVHEQF